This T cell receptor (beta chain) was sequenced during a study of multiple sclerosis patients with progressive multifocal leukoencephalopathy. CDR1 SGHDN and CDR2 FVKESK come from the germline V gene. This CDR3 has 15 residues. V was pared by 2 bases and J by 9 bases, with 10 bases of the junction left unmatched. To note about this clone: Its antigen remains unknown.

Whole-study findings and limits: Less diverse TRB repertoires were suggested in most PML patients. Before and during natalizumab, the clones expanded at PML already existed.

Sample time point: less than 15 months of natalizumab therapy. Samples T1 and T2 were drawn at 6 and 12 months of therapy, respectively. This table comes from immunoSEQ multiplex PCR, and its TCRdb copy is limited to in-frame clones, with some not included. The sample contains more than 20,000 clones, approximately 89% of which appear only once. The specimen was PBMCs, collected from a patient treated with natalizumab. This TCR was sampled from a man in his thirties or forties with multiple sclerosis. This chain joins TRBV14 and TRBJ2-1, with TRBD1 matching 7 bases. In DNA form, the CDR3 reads TGTGCCAGCAGCCAACTAGACAGGGAAGGCAGTGAGCAGTTCTTC. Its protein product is CASSQLDREGSEQFF.